The text below deals with one T cell receptor (beta chain). V shed 9 bases and J 0 bases; nucleotides not matched to a gene: 4. Looked up from germline, CDR1 is SNHLY and CDR2 is FYNNEI. The CDR3 loop spans 14 amino acids. The table came from immunoSEQ multiplex PCR; TCRdb's copy has only in-frame clones and leaves some out. In the table there are around 100,000 clones, 60% to 80% of which are singletons. The sample belongs to a study of blood T cell repertoires in COVID-19. Study at large: In each case, the material was cDNA or gDNA derived from T cells, B-cell-depleted T cells, or PBMCs.

The source of this sequence is a man aged 60 to 75 with active or convalescent COVID-19. Sequenced: peripheral blood. The J gene is TRBJ2-2, the V gene TRBV2, with TRBD2 matching over 7 bases. CDR3 DNA sequence: TGTGCCAGTTCTAGCGGCCCGAACACCGGGGAGCTGTTTTTT. Residues: CASSSGPNTGELFF.